This passage covers 2 T cell receptor beta chains from one sample sequenced in a study of identical twins. TCRdb called the 5' RACE reads again in MiXCR, with one record for every CDR3 protein. The table has hundreds of thousands of distinct CDR3 sequences, roughly 20% seen once. A further study also used this sample, focusing on T cells expressing NK-cell markers.

Specimen: PBMCs. These receptor sequences come from a woman between 18 and 30 years old in good health.

This clonotype was counted only a few times. V is TRBV12-3 or TRBV12-4 and J is TRBJ2-7, with D possibly called TRBD1 or TRBD2 (7 bases each). This CDR3 has 18 amino acids. With 5 bases removed from V and 0 bases from J, the gap between germline ends came to 23 bases. CDR3 loop: CASSLRPGTAGSSYEQYF. The CDR3 DNA follows: TGTGCCAGCAGTCTACGTCCCGGGACAGCGGGGAGCTCCTACGAGCAGTACTTC.

The chain has TRBV12-3 or TRBV12-4 and TRBJ2-1; TRBD2 matches 9 bases. This CDR3 spans 15 amino acids. V dropped 7 bases and J dropped 0; count of bases not matched to a gene: 4. CDR3 bases: TGTGCCAGCACCTCACTAGCGGGCTCCTACAATGAGCAGTTCTTC. Translation gives CASTSLAGSYNEQFF.